This TCR beta chain was identified during a study of T cell responses to AZD1222 COVID-19 vaccine. Study observations and caveats: Reports say nearly half of spike-specific TCRs go after unmutated variant regions. In all cases, repertoires were sampled only after the peak T cell response. Increases in Spike-specific TCR breadth and depth were seen after two AZD1222 doses. Only five or six AZD1222 recipients tested seropositive at baseline.

TCRdb keeps only in-frame clones here, not all; method: immunoSEQ multiplex PCR. The sample has some 180,000 clones; 80% to 90% are singletons. As concerns this clone: What it binds is unknown.

Here the sequenced sample was peripheral blood, taken on day 0 of AZD1222 vaccination. The TCR originated in an adult in good health.

CDR3 protein: CASSRPLGQFVAEAFF. CDR3 coding DNA: TGTGCCAGCAGCAGACCCCTGGGCCAGTTCGTGGCTGAAGCTTTCTTT. This chain links TRBV6-2 or TRBV6-3 with TRBJ1-1, with D uncertain. V lost 6 bases, J lost 6 bases, and 23 bases lay in between. The CDR3 has 16 amino acids. Germline CDR1 and CDR2: MNHEY and SVGEGT.